The present T cell receptor (beta chain) was sequenced within a study of CD4 and CD8 cells across lung adenocarcinoma regions. TCRdb independently ran MiXCR on the PCR reads; one entry per CDR3 protein. The repertoire holds around 18,000 distinct CDR3 sequences, with approximately 47% as singletons. The germline V gene has CDR1 WNHNN and CDR2 SYGVQD (reference sequence). CDR3 length: 15 amino acids. V lost 9 bases to trimming and J lost 10 bases, with 27 bases between them. This TCR was sampled from a female donor with lung adenocarcinoma. The CD4 and CD8 labels of this study may be unreliable. The chain uses TRBV10-1 and TRBJ2-5; the D gene is possibly TRBD2 (6 bases). Sequencing was carried out using CD8+ T cells from the center of a lung tumor. The CDR3 coding sequence is TGCGCCAGGGGTGAGGGAGGCTGTGACCAAAACATCCAGTACTTC. The encoded protein is CARGEGGCDQNIQYF.